The 22 T cell receptor beta chains in this list originate from one sample, sequenced in a study of T cell responses to AZD1222 COVID-19 vaccine. Some clones are missing from TCRdb's copy, which holds only in-frame ones; the method was immunoSEQ multiplex PCR. This sample has about 72,000 clones, with about 89% found just once. Material: peripheral blood, obtained 28 days after the second AZD1222 dose. These TCRs come from an adult who received the AZD1222 COVID-19 vaccine.

The V and J genes are TRBV9 and TRBJ2-5; no clear D. Germline CDR1 is SGDLS and CDR2 is YYNGEE. The V gene lost 4 bases and the J gene lost 2 bases, with 3 bases spanning the gap. The CDR3 extends over 11 amino acids. In DNA, the CDR3 is TGTGCCAGCAGCATTCAAGAGACCCAGTACTTC. This sequence encodes CASSIQETQYF.

This clone was seen once. CDR3 sequence: CASSPFRQGENTDTQYF. The CDR3 DNA reads TGTGCCAGCAGCCCCTTCCGACAGGGAGAGAACACAGATACGCAGTATTTT. The chain employs TRBV9 and TRBJ2-3; 7 nucleotides match TRBD1. Per germline, CDR1 SGDLS and CDR2 YYNGEE. The J segment lost 2 bases and the V segment lost 4 bases, leaving 13 bases of the junction unmatched. This CDR3 region has 17 residues.

V is TRBV7-6 and J is TRBJ2-7, with TRBD1 matching over 8 bases. The junction had 9 bases not matched to a gene; V was cut back by 4 bases and J by 7 bases. The CDR3 covers 14 residues. The germline gives CDR1 SGHVS, CDR2 FNYEAQ. CDR3 residues: CASSSRQGRGEQYF. CDR3 in DNA: TGTGCCAGCAGCTCGCGACAGGGGCGAGGGGAGCAGTACTTC. Combining the CDR3 with reference TRBV7-6 and TRBJ2-7 gives the whole variable domain GAGVSQSPRYKVTKRGQDVALRCDPISGHVSLYWYRQALGQGPEFLTYFNYEAQQDKSGLPNDRFSAERPEGSISTLTIQRTEQRDSAMYRCASSSRQGRGEQYFGPGTRLTVT.

The J gene is TRBJ2-1, the V gene TRBV29-1; D is possibly TRBD1 (5 bases). The CDR3 is 17 residues long. V shed 1 base and J shed 0 bases, with 16 bases lying between them. CDR1 and CDR2 (germline): SQVTM, ANQGSEA. CDR3: CSVEALPGQSSYNEQFF. In DNA, the CDR3 is TGCAGCGTTGAAGCTTTGCCTGGACAAAGCTCCTACAATGAGCAGTTCTTC.

The chain links TRBV5-8 to TRBJ2-1; TRBD2 aligns across 12 bases. The germline V gene encodes CDR1 SGHTS and CDR2 YDEGEE. Trimming cost V 1 base and J 6 bases; bases outside gene matches: 11. The CDR3 sequence is 18 residues long. The CDR3 protein is CASSLFWGLAGGGNEQFF. CDR3 bases: TGTGCCAGCAGCTTGTTCTGGGGGCTAGCGGGAGGGGGCAATGAGCAGTTCTTC.

The V call is TRBV5-5, the J call TRBJ1-3; no firm D call. The germline V gene encodes CDR1 SGHKS and CDR2 YYEKEE (reference sequence). Trimming removed 6 bases from V and 0 bases from J, with 10 bases in between. This CDR3 spans 14 amino acids. The CDR3 sequence: CASTLRNSGNTIYF. CDR3 DNA sequence: TGTGCCAGCACCCTGAGGAACTCTGGAAACACCATATATTTT. Full variable domain (outside the CDR3, taken from reference TRBV5-5 and TRBJ1-3): DAGVTQSPTHLIKTRGQQVTLRCSPISGHKSVSWYQQVLGQGPQFIFQYYEKEERGRGNFPDRFSARQFPNYSSELNVNALLLGDSALYLCASTLRNSGNTIYFGEGSWLTVV.

V usage is TRBV28 and J usage is TRBJ2-2, with D hard to call. The CDR3 is 15 residues long. The V and J ends lost 2 bases and 1 base respectively, with 8 bases between them. Looked up from germline, CDR1 is MDHEN and CDR2 is SYDVKM. CDR3 DNA sequence: TGTGCCAGCAGTTTAATAATTGGGAACACCGGGGAGCTGTTTTTT. It specifies CASSLIIGNTGELFF.

The rearrangement uses TRBV5-6 and TRBJ2-3, with D tentatively TRBD1 (5 bases). Germline CDR1 reads SGHDT; CDR2 reads YYEEEE. CDR3 length: 16 amino acids. Trimming stripped 4 bases from V and 7 bases from J, with 22 bases between. CDR3 DNA: TGTGCCAGCAGCCCCCCCTGGCAGGGTACGTTCCATACGCAGTATTTT. It encodes CASSPPWQGTFHTQYF. Full variable domain (outside the CDR3, taken from reference TRBV5-6 and TRBJ2-3): DAGVTQSPTHLIKTRGQQVTLRCSPKSGHDTVSWYQQALGQGPQFIFQYYEEEERQRGNFPDRFSGHQFPNYSSELNVNALLLGDSALYLCASSPPWQGTFHTQYFGPGTRLTVL.

The chain has TRBV2 and TRBJ2-7; D possibly corresponds to TRBD2 (5 bases). V was shortened by 7 bases and J by 1 base, with 8 bases between the two germline ends. CDR1 SNHLY and CDR2 FYNNEI come from the germline V gene. The CDR3 loop spans 12 amino acids. The CDR3 here is CASTLASYEQYF. The CDR3 DNA sequence: TGTGCCAGCACCTTAGCGTCCTACGAGCAGTACTTC.

This chain joins TRBV28 and TRBJ1-6; tentative D call: TRBD1 (5 bases). Deletions cut 6 bases from V and 8 bases from J, with 14 bases between. CDR3 size: 14 residues. Germline CDR1 reads MDHEN; CDR2 reads SYDVKM. The CDR3 nucleotides are TGTGCCAGCAGCCCCCGGGGCTCTTATTCACCCCTCCACTTT. Protein sequence: CASSPRGSYSPLHF.

The CDR3 spells CASSRPLLMENGYTF. CDR3 in DNA: TGTGCCAGTAGTCGGCCACTGTTGATGGAGAATGGCTACACCTTC. The rearrangement links TRBV19 to TRBJ1-2; D call uncertain. Germline-derived CDR1 and CDR2 are LNHDA and SQIVND (reference sequence). The CDR3 is made up of 15 amino acids. Trimming removed 5 bases at V and 6 bases at J, with 19 bases between.

V usage is TRBV6-5 and J usage is TRBJ1-2; no firm D call. The V end was cut by 7 bases, the J end by 2 bases, with 5 bases between. This CDR3 has 11 residues. The germline CDR1 and CDR2 sequences are MNHEY and SVGAGI. The CDR3 is CASTGNYGYTF. The CDR3 region has the DNA TGTGCCAGCACCGGGAACTATGGCTACACCTTC.

V and J are TRBV6-5 and TRBJ2-2; the D is unclear. The CDR3 totals 13 residues. Trimming took off 10 bases at V and 6 bases at J, with 15 bases between the two ends. Germline V gene sequence: CDR1 MNHEY, CDR2 SVGAGI. In DNA, the CDR3 is TGTGCCAAGCACGCTGTGGGTCCCGGGGAGCTGTTTTTT. Its protein product is CAKHAVGPGELFF.

The chain carries TRBV9 and TRBJ2-2; TRBD2 is a possible D gene (6 bases). The CDR3 length is 16 residues. From germline, CDR1 is SGDLS and CDR2 YYNGEE. Trimming took off 0 bases at V and 3 bases at J, with 12 bases between the two ends. In nucleotides, the CDR3 is TGTGCCAGCAGCGTAGCTGGGGGGACGGACACCGGGGAGCTGTTTTTT. It yields the protein CASSVAGGTDTGELFF.

The chain carries TRBV7-6 and TRBJ2-2; D is possibly TRBD1 (6 bases). Germline-derived CDR1 and CDR2 are SGHVS and FNYEAQ. This CDR3 region has 15 residues. V lost 5 bases and J 5 bases, leaving 15 bases between the germline ends. The CDR3 is CASSAAGEGTGELFF. The CDR3, as DNA: TGTGCCAGCAGCGCAGCAGGGGAAGGGACCGGGGAGCTGTTTTTT.

This clone was counted a single time. The J gene is TRBJ2-1, the V gene TRBV7-9; D uncertain. Trimming removed 5 bases from V and 1 base from J, with 6 bases in between. Germline CDR1 reads SEHNR; CDR2 reads FQNEAQ (reference sequence). CDR3 size: 13 residues. The CDR3 region has the DNA TGTGCCAGCAGCCCAACTTCCTACAATGAGCAGTTCTTC. This gives the protein CASSPTSYNEQFF.

The chain couples TRBV3-1 (or the pseudogene TRBV3-2) to TRBJ2-1; 7 nucleotides agree with TRBD2. The CDR3 extends over 16 amino acids. V dropped 3 bases and J dropped 6; count of bases not matched to a gene: 11. The germline CDR1 and CDR2 sequences are LGHDT and YNNKEL (reference sequence). The CDR3 sequence is CASSHERYSGPNEQFF. The CDR3 DNA reads as TGTGCCAGCAGCCATGAAAGGTATAGCGGGCCCAATGAGCAGTTCTTC.

The chain recombines TRBV11-2 with TRBJ2-7; 10 bases line up with TRBD2. Germline CDR1 reads SGHAT; CDR2 reads FQNNGV. J lost 5 bases, V lost 1 base, and 8 bases had no gene match. CDR3 size: 16 residues. The CDR3: CASSLALAGVWDEQYF. The DNA of the CDR3 is TGTGCCAGCAGCTTAGCCCTAGCGGGAGTCTGGGACGAGCAGTACTTC. The complete variable domain, with remaining parts taken from reference TRBV11-2 and TRBJ2-7, reads EAGVAQSPRYKIIEKRQSVAFWCNPISGHATLYWYQQILGQGPKLLIQFQNNGVVDDSQLPKDRFSAERLKGVDSTLKIQPAKLEDSAVYLCASSLALAGVWDEQYFGPGTRLTVT.

The chain links TRBV18 to TRBJ2-5; D remains unclear. V was shortened by 3 bases and J by 5 bases, with 10 bases between the two germline ends. The V gene's germline CDR1 is KGHSH and CDR2 LQKENI. The CDR3 has 13 residues. The CDR3 spells CASSPSQLETQYF. CDR3 DNA: TGTGCCAGCTCACCGAGTCAATTGGAGACCCAGTACTTC.

This CDR3 reads CAWEPGNYGYTF. The CDR3, as DNA: TGTGCCTGGGAGCCCGGTAACTATGGCTACACCTTC. The rearrangement links TRBV30 to TRBJ1-2; D is uncertain. Germline V gene data show CDR1 as GTSNPN and CDR2 as SVGIG (reference sequence). Trimming pared 5 bases from V and 1 base from J, leaving 8 bases between. The CDR3 loop spans 12 amino acids.

This chain links TRBV5-4 with TRBJ2-2; 10 nucleotides line up with TRBD2. CDR3 length equals 16 residues. Trimming removed 5 bases from V and 0 bases from J; junction bases left unmatched: 4. The germline gives CDR1 SGHNT, CDR2 YYREEE (reference sequence). Written as DNA, the CDR3 is TGTGCCAGCAGAATGGGGACTAGCGCGAACACCGGGGAGCTGTTTTTT. The encoded protein is CASRMGTSANTGELFF.

The rearrangement uses TRBV9 and TRBJ2-7; D is unclear. The CDR3 runs 14 residues. V lost 0 bases to trimming and J lost 2 bases, with 9 bases between them. Germline V lookup: CDR1 SGDLS, CDR2 YYNGEE. Here the CDR3 reads CASSVEFAAYEQYF. DNA of the CDR3: TGTGCCAGCAGCGTAGAATTTGCAGCCTACGAGCAGTACTTC.